Below, 7 T cell receptor beta chains from the same sample are listed, as sequenced in a study of shared clonotypes between healthy human individuals (dated by TCRdb to 2018 to 2020). Receptors were amplified or captured by the immunoSEQ multiplex PCR assay. The table was pulled from immuneACCESS by TCRdb, which kept in-frame rearrangements only. Such tables lose some clones; where checked, under half of the loss comes from unresolved V genes, and the rest has no known cause. This sample holds about 2 million clones; over 85% were observed only once. The top ten clones comprise 0.13% of the sample. The sample consisted of naive CD4+ T cells sorted from blood. In the paper's terms, the cell subset or site label means: CD45RA+ positively selected. The receptors were gathered from a man between 18 and 35 years old in good health.

With respect to this clone: This specimen includes other DNA sequences encoding the same CDR3. This chain links TRBV4-1 with TRBJ1-5; D perhaps matches TRBD1 (5 bases). V lost 0 bases to trimming and J lost 6 bases, with 9 bases between them. This CDR3 has 14 residues. Looked up from germline, CDR1 is MGHRA and CDR2 is YSYEKL. CDR3 sequence reads: CASSQDGGGQPQHF. For the CDR3, the DNA is TGCGCCAGCAGCCAAGATGGGGGAGGTCAGCCCCAGCATTTT.

This clone was seen a single time. In the same sample, other DNA sequences code for this CDR3. The chain recombines TRBV9 with TRBJ1-1; D might be TRBD1 (5 bases). Trimming pared 4 bases from V and 2 bases from J, leaving 9 bases between. Per the germline V gene, CDR1 is SGDLS and CDR2 is YYNGEE. The CDR3 runs 13 residues. The CDR3 DNA is TGTGCCAGCAGCTCAGGGCCCAACACTGAAGCTTTCTTT. Protein product: CASSSGPNTEAFF.

With regard to this clone: The sample has other DNA sequences that encode this CDR3 too. The rearrangement links TRBV5-1 to TRBJ2-3; D remains ambiguous. Germline values: CDR1 SGHRS, CDR2 YFSETQ. The CDR3 is made up of 13 amino acids. V was shortened by 0 bases and J by 3 bases, with 5 bases between the two germline ends. In nucleotides, the CDR3 is TGCGCCAGCAGCTTGGCTCCTACAGATACGCAGTATTTT. This encodes CASSLAPTDTQYF.

The chain recombines TRBV30 with TRBJ1-2; D unclear. Germline CDR1 and CDR2: GTSNPN and SVGIG (reference sequence). Trimming stripped 3 bases from V and 3 bases from J, with 5 bases between. The length of the CDR3 is 11 residues. CDR3 region: CAWRDYYGYTF. In DNA, the CDR3 is TGTGCCTGGAGGGATTACTATGGCTACACCTTC.

The V call is TRBV27, the J call TRBJ2-5; D remains ambiguous. Germline loops: CDR1 MNHEY, CDR2 SMNVEV (reference sequence). V was clipped by 6 bases and J by 8 bases, with 22 bases between them. The CDR3 length is 15 residues. The DNA of the CDR3 is TGTGCCAGCAGCATTCGACCGCCTACTGTCCAAACCCAGTACTTC. It specifies CASSIRPPTVQTQYF.

As DNA, the CDR3 is TGTGCCAGCAGTCCAGGGTACTATAATTATGGCTACACCTTC. Translation gives CASSPGYYNYGYTF. The chain employs TRBV6-6 and TRBJ1-2, with a weak D call TRBD1 (5 bases). V was clipped by 5 bases and J by 5 bases, with 15 bases between them. The CDR3 has 14 residues. Germline CDR1 and CDR2: MNHNY and SVGAGI (reference sequence).

Details on this clone: Within the sample, other DNA sequences also encode this same CDR3. This chain joins TRBV5-1 and TRBJ1-1; a possible D gene is TRBD1 (6 bases). CDR1 is SGHRS, CDR2 YFSETQ, per germline. V shed 0 bases and J shed 1 base, with 7 bases lying between them. The CDR3 consists of 14 residues. The CDR3 region has the DNA TGCGCCAGCAGCTTGGAGGGACAGAACACTGAAGCTTTCTTT. This sequence encodes CASSLEGQNTEAFF.